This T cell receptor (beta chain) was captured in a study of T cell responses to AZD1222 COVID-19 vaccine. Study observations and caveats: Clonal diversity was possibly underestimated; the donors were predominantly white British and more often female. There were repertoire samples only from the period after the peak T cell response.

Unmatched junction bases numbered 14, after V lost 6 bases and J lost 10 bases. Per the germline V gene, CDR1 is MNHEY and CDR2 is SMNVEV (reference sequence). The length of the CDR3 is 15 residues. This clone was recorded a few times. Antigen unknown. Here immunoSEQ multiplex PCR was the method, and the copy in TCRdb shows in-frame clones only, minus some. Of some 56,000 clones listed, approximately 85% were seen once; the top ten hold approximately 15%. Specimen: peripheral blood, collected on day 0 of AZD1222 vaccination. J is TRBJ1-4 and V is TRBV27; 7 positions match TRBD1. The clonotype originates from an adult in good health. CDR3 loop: CASSHSQGRGGKLFF. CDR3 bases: TGTGCCAGCAGCCATTCACAGGGGAGGGGTGGAAAACTGTTTTTT.